Shown below are 30 T cell receptor beta chains from a single sample sequenced in a study of blood T cell repertoires in COVID-19. Sequencing was performed with immunoSEQ multiplex PCR; in TCRdb, only in-frame clones are kept and a portion is missing. The data hold fewer than 90,000 clones, with approximately 90% observed a single time. The sequenced sample was peripheral blood. These TCRs come from an elderly woman with active COVID-19.

This sequence joins TRBV7-2 and TRBJ1-1, with no clear D. The CDR3 totals 13 residues. V lost 7 bases and J 3 bases, leaving 12 bases between the germline ends. The germline gives CDR1 SGHTA, CDR2 FQGNSA. This chain's CDR3 is CASNQRRDTEAFF. Written as DNA, the CDR3 is TGTGCCAGCAACCAAAGGAGAGACACTGAAGCTTTCTTT.

The chain uses TRBV12-3 or TRBV12-4 and TRBJ2-1, with 8 bases lining up with TRBD1. The trim removed 7 bases at V and 10 bases at J, leaving 9 bases unmatched. There are 13 residues in the CDR3. The CDR3 spells CASTNAGGREQFF. Written as DNA, the CDR3 is TGTGCCAGCACGAATGCAGGGGGCCGAGAGCAGTTCTTC.

The CDR3 region is CASSTGQGNYGYTF. CDR3 coding DNA: TGTGCCAGCTCAACGGGACAGGGAAACTATGGCTACACCTTC. The V gene is TRBV18, the J gene TRBJ1-2, with TRBD1 identical over 9 bases. The CDR3 consists of 14 residues. V gave up 5 bases and J gave up 2 bases; unmatched junction bases: 3. Germline-derived CDR1 and CDR2 are KGHSH and LQKENI.

V is TRBV21-1 and J is TRBJ2-7; no DNA check was done on the table's D call, TRBD2. TRBV21-1 is an annotated pseudogene. This CDR3 region has 16 residues. Written as DNA, the CDR3 is TGTGCCAGCATCAGCGTCTTAGCGGGAGGGACCTACGAGCAGTACTTC. It codes for CASISVLAGGTYEQYF.

This clone was recorded once. The J gene is TRBJ2-7, the V gene TRBV24-1; TRBD1 aligns across 7 bases. With 10 bases clipped from V and 1 base from J, the junction kept 9 bases outside the gene matches. The CDR3 is 14 amino acids. Germline assignment: CDR1 KGHDR and CDR2 SFDVKD. DNA of the CDR3: TGTGCCACTACCGGGACAGAGATTTCCTACGAGCAGTACTTC. It translates to CATTGTEISYEQYF.

This chain links TRBV6-6 with TRBJ1-2; 9 bases align to TRBD1. Unmatched junction bases numbered 11, after V lost 7 bases and J lost 8 bases. The germline gives CDR1 MNHNY, CDR2 SVGAGI (reference sequence). The CDR3 totals 14 residues. The CDR3 protein is CASTYTGTGYGYTF. In DNA, the CDR3 is TGTGCCAGCACCTACACCGGGACAGGGTACGGCTACACCTTC.

The chain joins TRBV7-3 to TRBJ2-2, with D hard to call. Trimming pared 5 bases from V and 1 base from J, leaving 5 bases between. The CDR3 runs 13 residues. From germline, CDR1 is SGHTA and CDR2 FQGTGA. CDR3 sequence: CASSPQNTGELFF. CDR3 in DNA: TGTGCCAGCAGCCCCCAGAACACCGGGGAGCTGTTTTTT. Filled out from reference TRBV7-3 and TRBJ2-2, the complete variable domain reads GAGVSQTPSNKVTEKGKYVELRCDPISGHTALYWYRQSLGQGPEFLIYFQGTGAADDSGLPNDRFFAVRPEGSVSTLKIQRTERGDSAVYLCASSPQNTGELFFGEGSRLTVL.

The rearrangement uses TRBV7-6 and TRBJ2-3; the D gene is possibly TRBD1 (5 bases). Germline V gives CDR1 SGHVS, CDR2 FNYEAQ. This CDR3 is 16 amino acids long. Trimming took 1 base from V and 6 from J, leaving 17 bases between them. The CDR3 loop reads CASSLDGAPSGDTQYF. The CDR3 DNA follows: TGTGCCAGCAGCTTAGATGGGGCCCCTTCTGGTGATACGCAGTATTTT.

V is TRBV12-3 or TRBV12-4 and J is TRBJ1-1; D gene unclear. There are 13 residues in the CDR3. Trimming left V 6 bases short and J 0 bases short, with 8 bases between. CDR3 loop: CASSHTVNTEAFF. CDR3 DNA sequence: TGTGCCAGCAGCCACACAGTGAACACTGAAGCTTTCTTT.

V gene TRBV28 combines with J gene TRBJ2-1, with 10 bases lining up with TRBD2. The V and J ends lost 4 bases and 10 bases, in that order; junction bases with no gene match: 13. This CDR3 has 16 amino acids. Germline V CDR1 and CDR2: MDHEN, SYDVKM. In nucleotides, the CDR3 is TGTGCCAGCAGTTATTGGAGCGGGAGGGCCTCGGGGGAGCAGTTCTTC. It encodes CASSYWSGRASGEQFF.

CDR3 nucleotides: TGTGCTAGTGCCGCGAGGCGGGAGAGCAATGAGCAGTTCTTC. Protein product: CASAARRESNEQFF. This chain joins TRBV12-5 and TRBJ2-1, with 7 bases identical to TRBD2. V shed 7 bases, J shed 6 bases, and the junction held 9 bases outside the gene matches. Germline V gene data show CDR1 as LGHNT and CDR2 as FRNRAP. The CDR3 loop spans 14 amino acids.

This clone was seen just once. V gene TRBV6-2 or TRBV6-3 combines with J gene TRBJ2-7, with TRBD1 matching over 8 bases. V was pared by 6 bases and J by 0 bases, with 7 bases of the junction left unmatched. Germline CDR1 and CDR2: MNHEY and SVGEGT. The length of the CDR3 is 15 residues. CDR3 region: CASSRTGRSSYEQYF. For the CDR3, the DNA is TGTGCCAGCAGCCGGACAGGGAGAAGCTCCTACGAGCAGTACTTC.

This chain links TRBV10-3 with TRBJ2-3, with TRBD1 matching 8 bases. In germline, CDR1 is ENHRY, CDR2 SYGVKD. CDR3 length equals 16 residues. V trimming: 2 bases; J trimming: 1 base; junction bases outside the gene matches: 5. CDR3: CAISEGQGTGTDTQYF. CDR3 DNA sequence: TGTGCCATCAGTGAGGGACAGGGTACGGGCACAGATACGCAGTATTTT.

The chain carries TRBV5-4 and TRBJ2-1, with 8 bases fitting TRBD2. This CDR3 spans 17 amino acids. Trimming took 2 bases from V and 0 from J; bases not matched to a gene: 7. The germline V gene encodes CDR1 SGHNT and CDR2 YYREEE (reference sequence). In DNA, the CDR3 is TGTGCCAGCAGCTTAAGGGGCGGGAGGAGCTCCTACAATGAGCAGTTCTTC. It yields the protein CASSLRGGRSSYNEQFF.

This clone was seen once. The V call is TRBV28, the J call TRBJ2-7, with 13 positions matching TRBD2. The CDR3 spans 16 residues. The germline gives CDR1 MDHEN, CDR2 SYDVKM. Unmatched junction bases numbered 14, after V lost 8 bases and J lost 7 bases. CDR3 sequence: CASLATPGTSGTEQYF. As DNA, the CDR3 is TGTGCCAGCCTCGCCACGCCCGGGACTAGCGGGACGGAGCAGTACTTC.

In this sample, this clone turned up once. The J gene is TRBJ2-1, the V gene TRBV6-2 or TRBV6-3; the D gene is possibly TRBD2 (5 bases). The V end lost 0 bases, the J end lost 4 bases, and 13 bases lay between the germline ends. The length of the CDR3 is 16 residues. CDR1 is MNHEY, CDR2 SVGEGT, per germline. CDR3 loop: CASSYSSALRYNEQFF. The CDR3 DNA follows: TGTGCCAGCAGTTACTCTAGCGCGTTAAGGTACAATGAGCAGTTCTTC.

This sequence joins TRBV15 and TRBJ2-7, with D perhaps TRBD1 (6 bases). The CDR3 length is 13 residues. V dropped 5 bases and J dropped 4 bases, with 12 bases sitting between them. Per the germline V gene, CDR1 is LNHNV and CDR2 is YYDKDF (reference sequence). This CDR3 is CATSVGQRYEQYF. Here the CDR3 DNA reads TGTGCCACCAGCGTCGGACAGCGGTACGAGCAGTACTTC.

This clone was seen a single time. V and J are TRBV3-1 (or the pseudogene TRBV3-2) and TRBJ2-1; no clear D gene. The CDR3 runs 14 residues. Trimming cost V 0 bases and J 5 bases, with 8 bases left between them. Germline V gives CDR1 LGHDT, CDR2 YNNKEL (reference sequence). Here the CDR3 reads CASSQERINNEQFF. The CDR3, as DNA: TGTGCCAGCAGCCAAGAGAGGATAAACAATGAGCAGTTCTTC.

The gene calls are TRBV7-9 and TRBJ2-1; D is uncertain. V dropped 7 bases and J dropped 3 bases, with 7 bases sitting between them. CDR1 is SEHNR and CDR2 is FQNEAQ in the germline V gene (reference sequence). The CDR3 runs 12 residues. The CDR3 bases are TGTGCCAGCAACTACAACTACAATGAGCAGTTCTTC. Translating it yields CASNYNYNEQFF. The whole variable domain, remainder taken from reference TRBV7-9 and TRBJ2-1, is DTGVSQNPRHKITKRGQNVTFRCDPISEHNRLYWYRQTLGQGPEFLTYFQNEAQLEKSRLLSDRFSAERPKGSFSTLEIQRTEQGDSAMYLCASNYNYNEQFFGPGTRLTVL.

The V call is TRBV7-8, the J call TRBJ2-2, with TRBD2 identical over 7 bases. CDR1 and CDR2 (germline): SGHVS, FQNEAQ. The CDR3 length is 15 residues. Trimming cost V 4 bases and J 1 base; bases outside gene matches: 3. The CDR3 sequence: CASSSGLLNTGELFF. The CDR3 DNA follows: TGTGCCAGCAGCTCGGGACTACTGAACACCGGGGAGCTGTTTTTT. Filled out from reference TRBV7-8 and TRBJ2-2, the complete variable domain reads GAGVSQSPRYKVAKRGQDVALRCDPISGHVSLFWYQQALGQGPEFLTYFQNEAQLDKSGLPSDRFFAERPEGSVSTLKIQRTQQEDSAVYLCASSSGLLNTGELFFGEGSRLTVL.

V usage is TRBV27 and J usage is TRBJ1-1; D remains unclear. Trimming shortened V by 0 bases and J by 1 base, and 9 bases separated the two germline ends. This CDR3 comprises 15 residues. CDR1 is MNHEY, CDR2 SMNVEV, per germline (reference sequence). The CDR3: CASSLSFESNTEAFF. CDR3 DNA: TGTGCCAGCAGTTTATCCTTTGAGTCGAACACTGAAGCTTTCTTT.

V gene TRBV28 combines with J gene TRBJ2-1; unclear D gene. Between the trimmed V and J ends, which lost 2 bases and 8 bases, there was a span of 10 bases. The CDR3 covers 13 residues. The germline V gene encodes CDR1 MDHEN and CDR2 SYDVKM. CDR3 coding DNA: TGTGCCAGCAGTTTACGGGTGTGGGATGAGCAGTTCTTC. Protein: CASSLRVWDEQFF.

The CDR3 protein is CASSQGQTNSPLHF. The CDR3 bases are TGTGCCAGCAGCCAAGGGCAAACCAATTCACCCCTCCACTTT. The gene calls are TRBV4-2 and TRBJ1-6; D unclear. The V gene lost 1 base and the J gene lost 7 bases, with 8 bases spanning the gap. The CDR3 is made up of 14 amino acids. Per germline, CDR1 LGHNA and CDR2 YNFKEQ.

V and J are TRBV19 and TRBJ2-5, with 11 bases lining up with TRBD2. Germline assignment: CDR1 LNHDA and CDR2 SQIVND (reference sequence). The CDR3 sequence is 19 residues long. V lost 4 bases, J lost 5 bases, and 18 bases stayed unmatched. CDR3 protein: CASSTPSTLAGGPLETQYF. For the CDR3, the DNA is TGTGCCAGTAGTACCCCGTCGACATTAGCGGGAGGGCCGCTGGAGACCCAGTACTTC.

CDR3 in amino acids: CSASSVDTQYF. Written as DNA, the CDR3 is TGCAGTGCTAGTTCCGTTGATACGCAGTATTTT. V usage is TRBV20-1 and J usage is TRBJ2-3; D is uncertain. Germline-derived CDR1 and CDR2 are DFQATT and SNEGSKA (reference sequence). Between the trimmed V and J ends, which lost 3 bases and 6 bases, there was a span of 7 bases. This CDR3 region has 11 residues.

The V and J genes are TRBV11-3 and TRBJ1-4; D is unclear. The length of the CDR3 is 20 residues. V was cut by 1 base and J by 2 bases, with 23 bases left in between. The germline V gene has CDR1 SGHNT and CDR2 YENEEA. CDR3 sequence reads: CASSLALGSGESRTNEKLFF. The CDR3 coding sequence is TGTGCCAGCAGCTTAGCCCTGGGGAGCGGGGAGTCCCGCACTAATGAAAAACTGTTTTTT. The full variable domain, with the rest looked up from reference TRBV11-3 and TRBJ1-4, is EAGVVQSPRYKIIEKKQPVAFWCNPISGHNTLYWYLQNLGQGPELLIRYENEEAVDDSQLPKDRFSAERLKGVDSTLKIQPAELGDSAVYLCASSLALGSGESRTNEKLFFGSGTQLSVL.

The CDR3 DNA reads TGTGCCAGCAGCCCCCGACAGGGTGGGTCGTACGAGCAGTACTTC. It is translated as CASSPRQGGSYEQYF. The chain recombines TRBV11-2 with TRBJ2-7; 7 bases match TRBD1. After removal of 5 bases from V and 4 bases from J, the junction contained 11 bases not matched to a gene. CDR1 and CDR2 (germline): SGHAT, FQNNGV. The CDR3 length is 15 residues.

The chain uses TRBV2 and TRBJ2-3; tentative D call: TRBD1 (5 bases). The germline V gene has CDR1 SNHLY and CDR2 FYNNEI. V shed 5 bases and J shed 0 bases, with 12 bases lying between them. This CDR3 comprises 15 residues. The CDR3 sequence: CASSKQASSTDTQYF. The CDR3 nucleotides read TGTGCCAGCAGTAAACAGGCGTCTAGCACAGATACGCAGTATTTT.

This clone was picked up one time. CDR3 in amino acids: CASSYWAGEGETQYF. CDR3 coding DNA: TGTGCCAGCAGTTACTGGGCGGGAGAGGGAGAGACCCAGTACTTC. The chain is built from TRBV6-2 or TRBV6-3 and TRBJ2-5; 7 bases fit TRBD2. The CDR3 has 15 amino acids. CDR1 is MNHEY, CDR2 SVGEGT, per germline. J gave up 4 bases and V 1 base, and 6 bases lay outside the gene matches.

This chain links TRBV7-3 with TRBJ2-3; D ambiguous. Germline V lookup: CDR1 SGHTA, CDR2 FQGTGA. CDR3 length equals 13 residues. The V end lost 5 bases, the J end lost 1 base, and 7 bases lay between the germline ends. CDR3: CASSPPGTDTQYF. The CDR3 nucleotides read TGTGCCAGCAGCCCCCCGGGCACAGATACGCAGTATTTT.